The rows below give T cell receptor beta chains drawn from one sample of a study of T cells after yellow fever vaccination. Each CDR3 protein is one row after TCRdb ran MiXCR on the 5' RACE reads. The sample yields under 30,000 distinct CDR3 sequences, 5% seen once. Sample: CD8+ T cells sorted from PBMCs, taken 10 days after the yellow fever booster vaccination. The receptor set was obtained from a man aged 25-40 years who received the YFV17D yellow fever vaccine. The CDR3 runs from the conserved cysteine through the conserved F or W. Fields, in order: D gene, V gene, clone size, J gene, CDR3 protein, CDR3 DNA. A D gene is named only where the DNA matches it firmly. Each size is once, few or many counts, or a class when the clone is expanded.

D: NA; V: TRBV12-3/TRBV12-4; size: many; J: TRBJ2-7; CDR3: CASSLVGRQGPEQYF; DNA: TGTGCCAGCAGTTTGGTAGGGCGCCAGGGGCCCGAGCAGTACTTC
D: NA; V: TRBV27; size: many; J: TRBJ2-2; CDR3: CASSLLDTGELFF; DNA: TGTGCCAGCTCCCTTTTGGACACCGGGGAGCTGTTTTTT
D: NA; V: TRBV30; size: many; J: TRBJ2-5; CDR3: CAWSVKGSQETQYF; DNA: TGTGCCTGGAGTGTAAAAGGCAGCCAAGAGACCCAGTACTTC
D: NA; V: TRBV6-2/TRBV6-3; size: many; J: TRBJ2-1; CDR3: CASSYQATWFF; DNA: TGTGCCAGCAGTTACCAAGCGACATGGTTCTTC
D: NA; V: TRBV29-1; size: many; J: TRBJ2-3; CDR3: CSVGVSDTQYF; DNA: TGCAGCGTTGGCGTGTCAGATACGCAGTATTTT
D: TRBD2; V: TRBV7-3; size: many; J: TRBJ2-1; CDR3: CASSLGAGNEQFF; DNA: TGTGCCAGCAGCTTAGGAGCGGGAAATGAGCAGTTCTTC
D: NA; V: TRBV7-9; size: many; J: TRBJ2-1; CDR3: CASFLALNDEQFF; DNA: TGTGCCAGCTTCTTAGCGCTCAACGATGAGCAGTTCTTC
D: TRBD1; V: TRBV30; size: many; J: TRBJ1-1; CDR3: CAWSGRGDTEAFF; DNA: TGTGCCTGGAGTGGCAGGGGGGACACTGAAGCTTTCTTT
D: TRBD1; V: TRBV27; size: many; J: TRBJ2-1; CDR3: CASSSGQGLYNEQFF; DNA: TGTGCCAGCAGCTCAGGACAGGGACTCTACAATGAGCAGTTCTTC
D: NA; V: TRBV27; size: many; J: TRBJ2-2; CDR3: CASSWNRQSNTGELFF; DNA: TGTGCCAGCAGTTGGAACCGACAGTCGAACACCGGGGAGCTGTTTTTT
D: NA; V: TRBV4-3; size: many; J: TRBJ1-1; CDR3: CASSLAVPGTEAFF; DNA: TGCGCCAGCAGCCTAGCGGTACCGGGAACTGAAGCTTTCTTT
D: TRBD2; V: TRBV15; size: many; J: TRBJ2-2; CDR3: CATSSGKNTGELFF; DNA: TGTGCCACTAGTAGCGGGAAGAACACCGGGGAGCTGTTTTTT
D: TRBD2; V: TRBV11-2; size: many; J: TRBJ2-2; CDR3: CASSLGSGTSGRAENTGELLF; DNA: TGTGCCAGCAGCTTAGGGTCCGGGACTAGCGGGAGGGCCGAAAACACCGGGGAGCTGCTTTTT
D: NA; V: TRBV15; size: many; J: TRBJ1-2; CDR3: CATSREWRGEGISYGYTF; DNA: TGTGCCACCAGCAGAGAATGGCGGGGGGAGGGCATTTCATATGGCTACACCTTC
D: NA; V: TRBV12-3/TRBV12-4; size: many; J: TRBJ2-1; CDR3: CASRHENRENDEQFF; DNA: TGTGCCAGCAGGCATGAGAACAGGGAGAACGATGAGCAGTTCTTC
D: NA; V: TRBV25-1; size: many; J: TRBJ1-3; CDR3: CASSAGVGNTIYF; DNA: TGTGCCAGCAGTGCGGGAGTTGGAAACACCATATATTTT